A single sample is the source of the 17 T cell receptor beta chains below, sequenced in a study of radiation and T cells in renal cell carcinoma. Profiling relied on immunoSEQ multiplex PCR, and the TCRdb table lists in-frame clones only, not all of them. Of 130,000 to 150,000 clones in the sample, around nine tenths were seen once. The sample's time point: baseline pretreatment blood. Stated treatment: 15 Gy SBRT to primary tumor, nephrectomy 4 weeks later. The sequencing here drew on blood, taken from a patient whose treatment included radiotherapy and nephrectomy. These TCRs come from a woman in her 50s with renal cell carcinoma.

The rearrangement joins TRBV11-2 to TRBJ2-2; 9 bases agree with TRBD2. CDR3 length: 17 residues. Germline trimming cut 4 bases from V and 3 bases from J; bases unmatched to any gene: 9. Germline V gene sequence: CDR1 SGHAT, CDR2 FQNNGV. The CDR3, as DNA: TGTGCCAGCAGCTCGGCGGGGGGGCCCGATGACACCGGGGAGCTGTTTTTT. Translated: CASSSAGGPDDTGELFF.

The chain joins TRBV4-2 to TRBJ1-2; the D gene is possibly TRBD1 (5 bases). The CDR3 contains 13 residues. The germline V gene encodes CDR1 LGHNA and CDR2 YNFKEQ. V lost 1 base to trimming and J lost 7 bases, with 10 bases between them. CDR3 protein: CASSQVGQSGYTF. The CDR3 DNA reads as TGTGCCAGCAGCCAAGTGGGGCAGAGTGGCTACACCTTC.

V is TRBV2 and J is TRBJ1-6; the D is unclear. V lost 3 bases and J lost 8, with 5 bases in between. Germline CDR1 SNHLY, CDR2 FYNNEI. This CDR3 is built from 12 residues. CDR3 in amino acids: CASSDGDSPLHF. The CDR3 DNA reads TGTGCCAGCAGTGATGGGGATTCACCCCTCCACTTT.

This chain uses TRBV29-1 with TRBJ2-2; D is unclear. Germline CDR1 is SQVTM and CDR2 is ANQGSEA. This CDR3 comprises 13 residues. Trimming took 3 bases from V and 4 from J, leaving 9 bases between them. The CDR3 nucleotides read TGCAGCGTTGAGTGGGGAAGCACCGGGGAGCTGTTTTTT. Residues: CSVEWGSTGELFF.

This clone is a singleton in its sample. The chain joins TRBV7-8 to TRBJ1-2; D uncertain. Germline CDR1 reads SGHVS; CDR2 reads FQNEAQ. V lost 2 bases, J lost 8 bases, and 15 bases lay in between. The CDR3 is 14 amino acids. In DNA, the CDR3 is TGTGCCAGCAGCTTACTTCTATCCCAGGAAGGCTACACCTTC. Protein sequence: CASSLLLSQEGYTF.

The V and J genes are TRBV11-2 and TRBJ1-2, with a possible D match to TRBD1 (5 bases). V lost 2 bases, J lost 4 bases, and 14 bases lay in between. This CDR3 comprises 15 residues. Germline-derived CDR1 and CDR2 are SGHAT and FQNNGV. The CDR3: CASSLKGASGYGYTF. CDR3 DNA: TGTGCCAGCAGCTTAAAAGGGGCGTCCGGCTATGGCTACACCTTC.

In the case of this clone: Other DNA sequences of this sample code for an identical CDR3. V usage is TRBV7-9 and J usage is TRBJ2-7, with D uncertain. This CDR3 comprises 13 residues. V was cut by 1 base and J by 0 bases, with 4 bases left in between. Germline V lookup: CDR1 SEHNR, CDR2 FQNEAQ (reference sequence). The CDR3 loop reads CASSLGVSYEQYF. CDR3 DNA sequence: TGTGCCAGCAGCTTAGGAGTCTCCTACGAGCAGTACTTC. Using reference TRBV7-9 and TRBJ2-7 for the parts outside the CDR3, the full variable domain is DTGVSQNPRHKITKRGQNVTFRCDPISEHNRLYWYRQTLGQGPEFLTYFQNEAQLEKSRLLSDRFSAERPKGSFSTLEIQRTEQGDSAMYLCASSLGVSYEQYFGPGTRLTVT.

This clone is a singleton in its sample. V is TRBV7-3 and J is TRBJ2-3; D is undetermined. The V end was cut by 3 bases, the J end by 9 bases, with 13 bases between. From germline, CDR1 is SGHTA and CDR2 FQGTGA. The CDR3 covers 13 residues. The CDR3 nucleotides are TGTGCCAGCAGCTTCGATCGGGCAGGCACGCAGTATTTT. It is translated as CASSFDRAGTQYF.

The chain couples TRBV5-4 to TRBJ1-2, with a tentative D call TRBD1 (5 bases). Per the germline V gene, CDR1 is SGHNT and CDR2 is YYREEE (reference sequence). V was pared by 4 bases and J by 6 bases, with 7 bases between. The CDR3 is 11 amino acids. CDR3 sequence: CASSQGDGYTF. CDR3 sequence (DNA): TGTGCCAGCAGCCAAGGGGATGGCTACACCTTC. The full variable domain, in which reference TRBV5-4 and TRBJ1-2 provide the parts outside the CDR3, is ETGVTQSPTHLIKTRGQQVTLRCSSQSGHNTVSWYQQALGQGPQFIFQYYREEENGRGNFPPRFSGLQFPNYSSELNVNALELDDSALYLCASSQGDGYTFGSGTRLTVV.

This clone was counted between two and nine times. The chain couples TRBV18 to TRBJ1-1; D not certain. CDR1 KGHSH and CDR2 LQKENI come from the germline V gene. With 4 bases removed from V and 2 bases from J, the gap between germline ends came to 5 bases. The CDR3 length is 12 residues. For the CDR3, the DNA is TGTGCCAGCTCACAAAGCAACACTGAAGCTTTCTTT. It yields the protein CASSQSNTEAFF.

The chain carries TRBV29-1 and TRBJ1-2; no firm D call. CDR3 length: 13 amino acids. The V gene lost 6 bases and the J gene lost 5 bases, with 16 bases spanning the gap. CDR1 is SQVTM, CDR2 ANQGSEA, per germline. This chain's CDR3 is CSVTPVWGYGYTF. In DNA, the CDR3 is TGCAGCGTGACGCCCGTGTGGGGATATGGCTACACCTTC.

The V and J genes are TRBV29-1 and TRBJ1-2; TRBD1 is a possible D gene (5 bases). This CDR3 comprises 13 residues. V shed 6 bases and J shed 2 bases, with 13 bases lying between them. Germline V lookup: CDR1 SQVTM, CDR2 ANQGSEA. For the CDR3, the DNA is TGCAGCGTCGAAAGGGGACGCAACTATGGCTACACCTTC. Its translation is CSVERGRNYGYTF.

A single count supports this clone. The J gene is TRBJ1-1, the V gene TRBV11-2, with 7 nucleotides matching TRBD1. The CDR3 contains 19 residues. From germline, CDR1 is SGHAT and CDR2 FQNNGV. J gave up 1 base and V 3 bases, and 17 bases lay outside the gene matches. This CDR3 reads CASSFWLTSLQGTNTEAFF. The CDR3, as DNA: TGTGCCAGCAGCTTCTGGCTTACTTCTCTACAGGGGACGAACACTGAAGCTTTCTTT.

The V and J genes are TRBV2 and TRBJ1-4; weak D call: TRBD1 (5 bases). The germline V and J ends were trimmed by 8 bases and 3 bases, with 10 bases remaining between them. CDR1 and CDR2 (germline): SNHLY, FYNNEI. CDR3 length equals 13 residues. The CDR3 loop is CASQGEANEKLFF. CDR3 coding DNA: TGTGCCAGCCAGGGAGAGGCTAATGAAAAACTGTTTTTT. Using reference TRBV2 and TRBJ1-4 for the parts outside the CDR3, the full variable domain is EPEVTQTPSHQVTQMGQEVILRCVPISNHLYFYWYRQILGQKVEFLVSFYNNEISEKSEIFDDQFSVERPDGSNFTLKIRSTKLEDSAMYFCASQGEANEKLFFGSGTQLSVL.

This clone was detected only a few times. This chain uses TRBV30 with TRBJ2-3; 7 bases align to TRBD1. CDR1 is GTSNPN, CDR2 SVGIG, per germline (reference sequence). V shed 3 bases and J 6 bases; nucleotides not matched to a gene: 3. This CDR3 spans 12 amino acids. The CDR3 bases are TGTGCCTGGAGCCCCAGGGGGGATACGCAGTATTTT. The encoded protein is CAWSPRGDTQYF.

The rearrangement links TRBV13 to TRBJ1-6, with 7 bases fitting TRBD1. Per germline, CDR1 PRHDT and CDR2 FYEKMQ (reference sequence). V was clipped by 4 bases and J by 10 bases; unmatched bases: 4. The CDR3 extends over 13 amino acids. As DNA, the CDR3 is TGTGCCAGCAGCTCCACAGGGGAATCACCCCTCCACTTT. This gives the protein CASSSTGESPLHF.

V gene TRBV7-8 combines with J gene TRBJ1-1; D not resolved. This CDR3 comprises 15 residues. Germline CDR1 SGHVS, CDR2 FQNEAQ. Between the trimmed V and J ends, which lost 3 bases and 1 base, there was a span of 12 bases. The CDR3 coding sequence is TGTGCCAGCAGCTTTCTCCAGGCTCGGAACACTGAAGCTTTCTTT. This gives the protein CASSFLQARNTEAFF.